The sequence of this T cell receptor (beta chain) was determined in a study of blood T cell repertoires in COVID-19 (TCRdb year 2020). In the study overall: Samples from collaborators originated in the United States, Italy and Spain and spanned both the acute and convalescent phases of COVID-19. The prospective study material was composed of cDNA or gDNA derived from T cells, B-cell-depleted T cells, or PBMCs. The dataset comprised deeply sampled blood TCRbeta repertoires from subjects exposed to, actively infected with, or recovered from COVID-19. A freely available public database, intended as a resource for researchers studying the immune response to SARS-CoV-2, is where the repertoires were released. Samples came from the ongoing ImmuneRACE study (first 160 participants) plus 1,254 subjects from 6 global collaborators. Nearly every sample came with metadata listing a de-identified subject ID, COVID-19 status, age in years and sex. Where available, HLA class I and class II types were taken from metadata supplied by the sample provider and were not determined by assay-based typing.

What the authors observed across the whole study: The amount of clinical and demographic metadata varied by source and participant and was provided uncurated.

TCRbeta CDR3 regions were amplified from genomic DNA using the immunoSEQ Assay, a bias-controlled multiplex PCR. As for the authors' bioinformatics: The number of nucleated cells in each sample was estimated by amplification of reference gene primers within the assay. To quantify the absolute abundance of each unique TCRbeta CDR3 rearrangement, sequence reads were collapsed and filtered. For each sample, productive Simpson clonality was calculated as the square root of Simpson's diversity index over productive rearrangements. Entries here come from immuneACCESS through TCRdb and include only in-frame sequences with V and J called. Some clones fail to appear in such tables; in the studies checked, an unresolved V gene covers under half of the shortfall, and the cause of the remainder is unknown. V and J calls and clone size are copied from that table; D and trimming were computed from the DNA. The sample has around 190,000 clones on record, around 85% of them singletons. Under 4% of the sample lies in the top ten.

Participants in the prospective study were aged about 18 to 95 years, lived in 20 to 30 United States geographic areas, and enrolled through a virtual design. Cohort assignment in the prospective study relied on participant-reported clinical history from a screening survey and a study questionnaire. For ImmuneRACE Cohort 3, a participant was defined as recovered based on two consecutive negative NP/OP PCR tests, clearance by a healthcare professional, or resolution of symptoms. In the prospective study, mobile phlebotomists collected whole blood, serum and a nasopharyngeal or oropharyngeal swab from each participant. Over a 2-month period, participants in the prospective study had the option of providing additional blood draws and questionnaires. Blood samples from the prospective study were shipped frozen or at room temperature prior to DNA extraction. In the case of this clone: Its antigen is currently not known. One base away there is no much larger clone; base qualities are not given.

The sample consisted of PBMCs or T cells enriched from blood (not recorded which). The sequence was collected from a woman aged 25 to 39 who had recovered from COVID-19.

The DNA is as follows: TGTGCCAGTAGCCAGACAGGGTTGGGCAATCAGCCCCAGCATTTT. Its coded protein is CASSQTGLGNQPQHF. The chain is assembled from TRBV19 and TRBJ1-5, and 7 junctional nucleotides match TRBD1. Trimming takes 6 bases off V and 2 bases off J; junction bases not matched to a gene: 7. The CDR3 covers 15 residues, taking in both the cysteine and the phenylalanine. Only the CDR3 DNA is retained, 45 bases long and in frame from the first base. Sequences LNHDA (CDR1) and SQIVND (CDR2) are obtained from the germline V gene (reference sequence).